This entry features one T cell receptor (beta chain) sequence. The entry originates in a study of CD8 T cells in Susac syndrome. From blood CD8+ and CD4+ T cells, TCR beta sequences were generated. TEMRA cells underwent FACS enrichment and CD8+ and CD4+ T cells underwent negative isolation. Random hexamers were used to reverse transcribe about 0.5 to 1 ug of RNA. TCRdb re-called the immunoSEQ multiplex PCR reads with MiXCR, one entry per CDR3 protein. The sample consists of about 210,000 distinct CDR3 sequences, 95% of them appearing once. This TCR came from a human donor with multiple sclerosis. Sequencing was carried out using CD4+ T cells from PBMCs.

CDR3 sequence reads: CATSRVWSGEQYF. Written as DNA, the CDR3 is TGTGCCACCAGCAGAGTGTGGAGTGGCGAGCAGTACTTC. This chain joins TRBV15 and TRBJ2-7; D is undetermined. CDR1 is LNHNV, CDR2 YYDKDF, per germline (reference sequence). With 1 base removed from V and 6 bases from J, the gap between germline ends came to 10 bases. This CDR3 is 13 amino acids long. The full variable domain, with the rest looked up from reference TRBV15 and TRBJ2-7, is DAMVIQNPRYQVTQFGKPVTLSCSQTLNHNVMYWYQQKSSQAPKLLFHYYDKDFNNEADTPDNFQSRRPNTSFCFLDIRSPGLGDTAMYLCATSRVWSGEQYFGPGTRLTVT.